The rows below give T cell receptor beta chains drawn from one sample of a study of neoadjuvant anti-PD-1 for oral cavity cancer. TCRdb's table, derived via immunoSEQ multiplex PCR, lists solely in-frame clones and lacks some. The sample holds about 16,000 clones, less than 80% seen once. Source: PBMCs, taken before nivolumab (anti-PD-1) treatment. These receptors were obtained from a person between 40 and 80 years old with oral cavity squamous cell carcinoma. Both conserved end residues are part of each CDR3. A D gene is named only where the DNA matches it firmly. Size values are once, few and many counts, or a class for expanded clones, and some rows have none.

J gene: TRBJ2-3
D gene: NA
V gene: TRBV5-1
clone size: NA
CDR3 DNA: TGCGCCAGCAGCTCCGCTTTCCAGGGGCTTAGCACAGATACGCAGTATTTT
CDR3 protein: CASSSAFQGLSTDTQYF

J gene: TRBJ2-6
D gene: NA
V gene: TRBV5-1
clone size: NA
CDR3 DNA: TGCGCCAGCAGCTTGGCCAGGGGATCCGGGGCCAACGTCCTGACTTTC
CDR3 protein: CASSLARGSGANVLTF

J gene: TRBJ2-1
D gene: TRBD1
V gene: TRBV15
clone size: large
CDR3 DNA: TGTGCCACCAGCAGAGAATCTCCGGGACAGGGGATAGATGAGCAGTTCTTC
CDR3 protein: CATSRESPGQGIDEQFF

J gene: TRBJ2-5
D gene: TRBD2
V gene: TRBV27
clone size: NA
CDR3 DNA: TGTGCCAGCAGTCGGACTAGTTACCAAGAGACCCAGTACTTC
CDR3 protein: CASSRTSYQETQYF

J gene: TRBJ1-4
D gene: NA
V gene: TRBV2
clone size: NA
CDR3 DNA: TGTGCCAGCAAGGGGACTAATGAAAAACTGTTTTTT
CDR3 protein: CASKGTNEKLFF

J gene: TRBJ2-7
D gene: NA
V gene: TRBV2
clone size: NA
CDR3 DNA: TGTGCCAGCAGAACCGGGCCGACCTACGAGCAGTACTTC
CDR3 protein: CASRTGPTYEQYF

J gene: TRBJ2-7
D gene: TRBD2
V gene: TRBV27
clone size: NA
CDR3 DNA: TGTGCCAGCAACTTAATTAGCGGGAGGGTTGACGAGCAGTACTTC
CDR3 protein: CASNLISGRVDEQYF

J gene: TRBJ2-7
D gene: NA
V gene: TRBV21-1
clone size: few
CDR3 DNA: TGTGCCAGCAGCAAGGTGGGACAGGGGTTGCCCTACGAGCAGTACTTC
CDR3 protein: CASSKVGQGLPYEQYF

J gene: TRBJ2-3
D gene: NA
V gene: TRBV5-6
clone size: few
CDR3 DNA: TGTGCCAGCAGCACAATGAGGGCAGATACGCAGTATTTT
CDR3 protein: CASSTMRADTQYF

J gene: TRBJ1-2
D gene: NA
V gene: TRBV2
clone size: NA
CDR3 DNA: TGTGCCAGCAGGGAGGGGGTACTAGGAGGGGACTATGGCTACACCTTC
CDR3 protein: CASREGVLGGDYGYTF

J gene: TRBJ1-3
D gene: NA
V gene: TRBV6-1
clone size: once
CDR3 DNA: TGTGCCAGCAGCAACCGGGATTACTCTGGAAACACCATATATTTT
CDR3 protein: CASSNRDYSGNTIYF

J gene: TRBJ2-7
D gene: NA
V gene: TRBV6-1
clone size: NA
CDR3 DNA: TGTGCCAGCAGGCTAGAGGGACACGGCTCCTACGAGCAGTACTTC
CDR3 protein: CASRLEGHGSYEQYF

J gene: TRBJ2-3
D gene: NA
V gene: TRBV14
clone size: NA
CDR3 DNA: TGTGCCAGCAGCCAATTCAGGCAGGGGACAGATACGCAGTATTTT
CDR3 protein: CASSQFRQGTDTQYF

J gene: TRBJ2-3
D gene: TRBD2
V gene: TRBV7-8
clone size: NA
CDR3 DNA: TGTGCCAGCAGCCCCCCCGGGACTACAAATACGCAGTATTTT
CDR3 protein: CASSPPGTTNTQYF

J gene: TRBJ2-1
D gene: NA
V gene: TRBV10-3
clone size: NA
CDR3 DNA: TGTGCCATCAGGAGGAGTAGCCTTTACAATGAGCAGTTCTTC
CDR3 protein: CAIRRSSLYNEQFF

J gene: TRBJ2-7
D gene: NA
V gene: TRBV27
clone size: NA
CDR3 DNA: TGTGCCAGCAGTTTAGCAGGTAATAACGAGCAGTACTTC
CDR3 protein: CASSLAGNNEQYF

J gene: TRBJ2-7
D gene: NA
V gene: TRBV30
clone size: NA
CDR3 DNA: TGTGCCTGGAGTGTGGGTGTCTACGAGCAGTACTTC
CDR3 protein: CAWSVGVYEQYF

J gene: TRBJ2-5
D gene: TRBD1
V gene: TRBV2
clone size: NA
CDR3 DNA: TGTGCCAGCACCACACCCCAGGGGGCCCAAGAGACCCAGTACTTC
CDR3 protein: CASTTPQGAQETQYF

J gene: TRBJ2-7
D gene: NA
V gene: TRBV2
clone size: NA
CDR3 DNA: TGTGCCAGCGTGGACCCACAATCCTACGAGCAGTACTTC
CDR3 protein: CASVDPQSYEQYF

J gene: TRBJ1-2
D gene: NA
V gene: TRBV27
clone size: NA
CDR3 DNA: TGTGCCAGCAGTCTAAGAAATGGGCCTAACTATGGCTACACCTTC
CDR3 protein: CASSLRNGPNYGYTF

J gene: TRBJ1-2
D gene: NA
V gene: TRBV2
clone size: NA
CDR3 DNA: TGTGCCAGCAGGGAGGGGTCCCCTGGTTACACCTTC
CDR3 protein: CASREGSPGYTF

J gene: TRBJ2-3
D gene: NA
V gene: TRBV2
clone size: NA
CDR3 DNA: TGTGCCAGCATAGTCGGACCCGATCATGATACGCAGTATTTT
CDR3 protein: CASIVGPDHDTQYF

J gene: TRBJ2-2
D gene: NA
V gene: TRBV15
clone size: NA
CDR3 DNA: TGTGCCACCAGCAGAGCCTCTTACACCGGGGAGCTGTTTTTT
CDR3 protein: CATSRASYTGELFF

J gene: TRBJ2-3
D gene: NA
V gene: TRBV27
clone size: once
CDR3 DNA: TGTGCCAGCAGTGCGCCGGGACTCCCAGCGGATACGCAGTATTTT
CDR3 protein: CASSAPGLPADTQYF

J gene: TRBJ1-2
D gene: TRBD1
V gene: TRBV30
clone size: NA
CDR3 DNA: TGTGCCTGGAGTGGACAGGGGGACTATGGCTACACCTTC
CDR3 protein: CAWSGQGDYGYTF

J gene: TRBJ1-2
D gene: NA
V gene: TRBV4-1
clone size: NA
CDR3 DNA: TGCGCCAGCAGCCAAGAAAAGGGGTTCTATGGCTACACCTTC
CDR3 protein: CASSQEKGFYGYTF

J gene: TRBJ1-1
D gene: TRBD1
V gene: TRBV7-3
clone size: few
CDR3 DNA: TGTGCCAGCAGCTGGACAGGGGGCCTTGGGAACACTGAAGCTTTCTTT
CDR3 protein: CASSWTGGLGNTEAFF

J gene: TRBJ2-3
D gene: TRBD2
V gene: TRBV19
clone size: NA
CDR3 DNA: TGTGCCAGTAGTAAAATGGGGGGGTATGGAACAGATACGCAGTATTTT
CDR3 protein: CASSKMGGYGTDTQYF

J gene: TRBJ1-2
D gene: TRBD1
V gene: TRBV29-1
clone size: NA
CDR3 DNA: TGCAGCGCCGTTCCCGGGACAGACTATGGCTACACCTTC
CDR3 protein: CSAVPGTDYGYTF

J gene: TRBJ2-6
D gene: NA
V gene: TRBV2
clone size: NA
CDR3 DNA: TGTGCCAGCAGGGCCTCAGGGGGGTCTGGGGCCAACGTCCTGACTTTC
CDR3 protein: CASRASGGSGANVLTF

J gene: TRBJ1-2
D gene: NA
V gene: TRBV18
clone size: NA
CDR3 DNA: TGTGCCAGCTCACCACGTGGGGGAGGAGAATCGGGGCAGCTATATGGCTACACCTTC
CDR3 protein: CASSPRGGGESGQLYGYTF

J gene: TRBJ1-5
D gene: NA
V gene: TRBV18
clone size: few
CDR3 DNA: TGTGCCAGCTCACCAATACATTCCGACAATCAGCCCCAGCATTTT
CDR3 protein: CASSPIHSDNQPQHF

J gene: TRBJ1-2
D gene: TRBD1
V gene: TRBV4-1
clone size: NA
CDR3 DNA: TGCGCCAGCAGCCGATTCAGGGGGTCGCAGGGTGGAAGCTACACCTTC
CDR3 protein: CASSRFRGSQGGSYTF

J gene: TRBJ1-2
D gene: NA
V gene: TRBV19
clone size: NA
CDR3 DNA: TGTGCCAGTAGCCGCATCCGAGGGAATGGCTACACCTTC
CDR3 protein: CASSRIRGNGYTF

J gene: TRBJ2-1
D gene: NA
V gene: TRBV10-1
clone size: NA
CDR3 DNA: TGCGCCACCAGTGAGGCGACAGCCTACAATGAGCAGTTCTTC
CDR3 protein: CATSEATAYNEQFF

J gene: TRBJ2-2
D gene: NA
V gene: TRBV6-1
clone size: NA
CDR3 DNA: TGTGCCAGCACTTTTAGCGGACCGAACACCGGGGAGCTGTTTTTT
CDR3 protein: CASTFSGPNTGELFF

J gene: TRBJ1-3
D gene: NA
V gene: TRBV15
clone size: few
CDR3 DNA: TGTGCCACCGAGGACGTCATGAGCTCTGGAAACACCATATATTTT
CDR3 protein: CATEDVMSSGNTIYF

J gene: TRBJ2-5
D gene: NA
V gene: TRBV4-1
clone size: few
CDR3 DNA: TGCGCCAGCAGCCAAGAGGAGGGGAAGACCCAGTACTTC
CDR3 protein: CASSQEEGKTQYF

J gene: TRBJ2-7
D gene: NA
V gene: TRBV10-3
clone size: NA
CDR3 DNA: TGTGCCATCAGTGGCCGTGGGACCTTCTACGAGCAGTACTTC
CDR3 protein: CAISGRGTFYEQYF

J gene: TRBJ2-3
D gene: NA
V gene: TRBV7-9
clone size: NA
CDR3 DNA: TGTGCCAGCAGCTTTTCTCTCACAGATACGCAGTATTTT
CDR3 protein: CASSFSLTDTQYF

J gene: TRBJ2-7
D gene: TRBD1
V gene: TRBV7-9
clone size: NA
CDR3 DNA: TGTGCCAGCAGCTTGGACAGGGGACTAGAGCAGTACTTC
CDR3 protein: CASSLDRGLEQYF

J gene: TRBJ2-4
D gene: TRBD1
V gene: TRBV5-6
clone size: NA
CDR3 DNA: TGTGCCAGCAGCCTACAGGGGATGGAGGCCAAAAACATTCAGTACTTC
CDR3 protein: CASSLQGMEAKNIQYF

J gene: TRBJ2-5
D gene: NA
V gene: TRBV27
clone size: NA
CDR3 DNA: TGTGCCAGCAGTCTCCATAGCGGTAGACACCAAGAGACCCAGTACTTC
CDR3 protein: CASSLHSGRHQETQYF